The present T cell receptor beta chain was sequenced within a study of CD8 T cells in Susac syndrome. The CDR3 is 16 residues long. V gave up 1 base and J gave up 5 bases; unmatched junction bases: 7. Germline lookup yields CDR1 SGDLS and CDR2 YYNGEE. cDNA came from about 0.5 to 1 ug RNA primed by random hexamers. TCRdb passed the immunoSEQ multiplex PCR reads through MiXCR, listing each CDR3 protein once. The sample includes some 200,000 distinct CDR3 sequences, nearly 97% of them seen just once. V and J are TRBV9 and TRBJ2-3; TRBD2 matches at 10 bases. The material sequenced was CD4+ T cells from PBMCs. The TCR was taken from a human donor with Susac syndrome. DNA of the CDR3: TGTGCCAGCAGCGTACAGCGGGGGGGCGCGGGAGATACGCAGTATTTT. Translated, it gives CASSVQRGGAGDTQYF.